The 19 T cell receptor beta chains below come from one sample, sequenced in a study of blood T cell repertoires in COVID-19 (dated by TCRdb to 2018 to 2020). Library construction relied on the immunoSEQ multiplex PCR assay. Entries here come from immuneACCESS through TCRdb and include only in-frame sequences with V and J called. Some clones fail to appear in such tables; in the studies checked, an unresolved V gene covers under half of the shortfall, and the cause of the remainder is unknown. The sample records 80,000 to 100,000 clones, about 91% of which are singletons. The ten most abundant clones make up about 1.7% of the sample. Sequences were obtained from peripheral blood. These receptor sequences come from a human donor with active COVID-19. The donor label of this sample is uncertain.

The rearrangement uses TRBV5-6 and TRBJ2-2; tentatively, D is TRBD1 (6 bases). The CDR3 covers 15 residues. Per germline, CDR1 SGHDT and CDR2 YYEEEE. V lost 3 bases, J lost 4 bases, and 13 bases lay in between. The CDR3 loop is CASSSGQISTGELFF. CDR3 DNA sequence: TGTGCCAGCAGCTCCGGACAGATATCCACCGGGGAGCTGTTTTTT.

This chain links TRBV10-3 with TRBJ2-3, with 7 nucleotides matching TRBD1. This CDR3 has 16 residues. The ends lost 2 bases at V and 0 bases at J; junction bases unmatched: 5. Germline V gene lookup returns CDR1 ENHRY and CDR2 SYGVKD. The CDR3 protein is CAISEPGQLSTDTQYF. The CDR3 DNA is TGTGCCATCAGTGAGCCGGGACAGTTGAGCACAGATACGCAGTATTTT.

This chain joins TRBV6-5 and TRBJ1-4; 8 bases match TRBD1. CDR1 is MNHEY, CDR2 SVGAGI, per germline. CDR3 length: 15 residues. V shed 5 bases and J 3 bases; nucleotides not matched to a gene: 5. The chain's CDR3 is CASSPYRGANEKLFF. Written as DNA, the CDR3 is TGTGCCAGCAGTCCTTACAGGGGGGCTAATGAAAAACTGTTTTTT.

The V gene is TRBV3-1 (or the pseudogene TRBV3-2), the J gene TRBJ1-6; D is unresolved. Germline CDR1 and CDR2: LGHDT and YNNKEL (reference sequence). With 1 base removed from V and 10 bases from J, the gap between germline ends came to 8 bases. This CDR3 comprises 13 residues. CDR3 sequence: CASSQVSESPLHF. The DNA for the CDR3 is TGTGCCAGCAGCCAAGTGTCAGAATCACCCCTCCACTTT.

This clone was counted a single time. V usage is TRBV7-3 and J usage is TRBJ2-1, with D unclear. The germline V gene has CDR1 SGHTA and CDR2 FQGTGA. Trimming removed 5 bases from V and 7 bases from J, with 12 bases in between. There are 13 residues in the CDR3. The CDR3 nucleotides read TGTGCCAGCAGCCCAATCTCAGGAAATGAGCAGTTCTTC. Protein: CASSPISGNEQFF.

This rearrangement joins TRBV4-1 to TRBJ1-4; tentative D call: TRBD1 (6 bases). The germline V and J ends were trimmed by 0 bases and 8 bases, with 13 bases remaining between them. The CDR3 sequence is 15 residues long. Per germline, CDR1 MGHRA and CDR2 YSYEKL. In DNA form, the CDR3 reads TGCGCCAGCAGCCAAGAAAGGGCAGGGGTGGAAAAACTGTTTTTT. Amino acid sequence: CASSQERAGVEKLFF.

The V call is TRBV7-9, the J call TRBJ2-5, with D possibly being TRBD2 (5 bases). Per germline, CDR1 SEHNR and CDR2 FQNEAQ (reference sequence). The CDR3 sequence is 17 residues long. Between the trimmed V and J ends, which lost 0 bases and 2 bases, there was a span of 16 bases. The CDR3 DNA reads as TGTGCCAGCAGCTTAGCGGAGACTATCCTACGTCAAGAGACCCAGTACTTC. It translates to CASSLAETILRQETQYF.

The chain carries TRBV7-3 and TRBJ2-1; 7 bases fit TRBD1. Per the germline V gene, CDR1 is SGHTA and CDR2 is FQGTGA. The V segment lost 1 base and the J segment 3 bases; nucleotides outside the gene matches: 3. The CDR3 has 15 residues. CDR3 sequence (DNA): TGTGCCAGCAGCTTAAACAGGGGAAACTACAATGAGCAGTTCTTC. This gives the protein CASSLNRGNYNEQFF.

The rearrangement joins TRBV7-2 to TRBJ2-1, with no clear D. Trimming cost V 5 bases and J 4 bases, with 18 bases left between them. The CDR3 covers 16 residues. Germline loops: CDR1 SGHTA, CDR2 FQGNSA. CDR3 sequence reads: CASSPLEFPAYNEQFF. In DNA form, the CDR3 reads TGTGCCAGCAGCCCCCTAGAGTTCCCGGCTTACAATGAGCAGTTCTTC.

The chain employs TRBV9 and TRBJ1-1; TRBD1 matches 8 bases. V gave up 3 bases and J gave up 2 bases; unmatched junction bases: 6. Per the germline V gene, CDR1 is SGDLS and CDR2 is YYNGEE. The CDR3 is 15 amino acids. CDR3 region: CASSGGTGGNTEAFF. Written as DNA, the CDR3 is TGTGCCAGCAGCGGAGGTACAGGGGGAAACACTGAAGCTTTCTTT.

The chain has TRBV12-5 and TRBJ2-1, with 10 bases fitting TRBD2. The germline CDR1 and CDR2 sequences are LGHNT and FRNRAP. The CDR3 length is 14 residues. V lost 2 bases to trimming and J lost 15 bases; unmatched junction nucleotides: 10. DNA of the CDR3: TGTGCTAGTGGTTTGATGGTAGCGGGGGGCCTCCCGTTCTTC. Residues: CASGLMVAGGLPFF.

V gene TRBV25-1 combines with J gene TRBJ1-1; D not resolved. V shed 5 bases and J shed 1 base, with 5 bases lying between them. The CDR3 sequence is 12 residues long. Germline V gives CDR1 MGHDK, CDR2 SYGVNS. The CDR3: CASSTGNTEAFF. The CDR3 coding sequence is TGTGCCAGCAGTACCGGGAACACTGAAGCTTTCTTT.

This clone was seen a handful of times. This chain uses TRBV6-5 with TRBJ1-2, with D maybe TRBD1 (6 bases). Germline CDR1 reads MNHEY; CDR2 reads SVGAGI. The V and J ends lost 6 bases and 3 bases respectively, with 14 bases between them. The CDR3 covers 14 residues. This CDR3 reads CASSPRGLDYGYTF. CDR3 nucleotides: TGTGCCAGCAGCCCCAGGGGTCTGGACTATGGCTACACCTTC.

This rearrangement joins TRBV25-1 to TRBJ1-4, with no clear D. This CDR3 is built from 14 residues. Germline CDR1 reads MGHDK; CDR2 reads SYGVNS. Trimming stripped 8 bases from V and 8 bases from J, with 18 bases between. The CDR3 nucleotides are TGTGCCAGCTCAGACCCCCCCGAGGAGGAAAAACTGTTTTTT. It encodes CASSDPPEEEKLFF.

V gene TRBV9 combines with J gene TRBJ1-1; tentatively, D is TRBD1 (6 bases). Germline values: CDR1 SGDLS, CDR2 YYNGEE. V lost 0 bases to trimming and J lost 4 bases, with 7 bases between them. The length of the CDR3 is 13 residues. For the CDR3, the DNA is TGTGCCAGCAGCGTAGAAGGGGGCACTGAAGCTTTCTTT. Translating gives CASSVEGGTEAFF.

The CDR3, as DNA: TGTGCCAGCAGCCAAGATCGATTACAGGTTAACTATGGCTACACCTTC. The encoded protein is CASSQDRLQVNYGYTF. The gene calls are TRBV3-1 (or the pseudogene TRBV3-2) and TRBJ1-2; perhaps TRBD1 as D (5 bases). In germline, CDR1 is LGHDT, CDR2 YNNKEL (reference sequence). V dropped 0 bases and J dropped 1 base, with 12 bases sitting between them. The CDR3 totals 16 residues.

The chain uses TRBV18 and TRBJ2-5; unclear D gene. The CDR3 runs to 13 residues. The ends were cut back, 2 bases at V and 3 bases at J, with 7 bases in the middle. Germline CDR1 and CDR2: KGHSH and LQKENI. The chain's CDR3 is CASSPYGEETQYF. The CDR3 DNA sequence: TGTGCCAGCTCACCATACGGAGAAGAGACCCAGTACTTC.

The genes are TRBV18 and TRBJ2-2; 9 bases align to TRBD1. CDR1 and CDR2 (germline): KGHSH, LQKENI. Losses at the gene ends were 0 bases for V and 6 bases for J; bases not matched to a gene: 5. The CDR3 has 16 amino acids. CDR3 bases: TGTGCCAGCTCACCACCGTGGACAGGGGTGGCCGGGGAGCTGTTTTTT. Protein sequence: CASSPPWTGVAGELFF. The complete variable domain, with remaining parts taken from reference TRBV18 and TRBJ2-2, reads NAGVMQNPRHLVRRRGQEARLRCSPMKGHSHVYWYRQLPEEGLKFMVYLQKENIIDESGMPKERFSAEFPKEGPSILRIQQVVRGDSAAYFCASSPPWTGVAGELFFGEGSRLTVL.

The chain recombines TRBV13 with TRBJ2-5, with 10 bases matching TRBD2. CDR1 and CDR2 (germline): PRHDT, FYEKMQ (reference sequence). This CDR3 has 16 residues. The trim removed 0 bases at V and 4 bases at J, leaving 5 bases unmatched. The CDR3 is CASSLGSSGGGETQYF. The CDR3 DNA reads TGTGCCAGCAGCTTAGGGTCTAGCGGGGGAGGAGAGACCCAGTACTTC.